The 4 T cell receptor beta chains listed next were all sequenced from one sample in a study of control samples from healthy donors and cancer patients (dated by TCRdb to 2018 to 2020). The method behind the library was the immunoSEQ multiplex PCR assay. TCRdb provides this immuneACCESS table in a form limited to in-frame rearrangements. Some clones are lacking; in checked studies, under half of them reflect an unresolved V gene, and why the rest are absent is not known. The sample table shows over 55,000 clones, and 85% to 95% are seen once. The ten biggest clones cover around 1% of the sample. Sequenced material: PBMCs. These receptor sequences come from a man aged 25-40 years with colorectal cancer.

This rearrangement joins TRBV6-5 to TRBJ2-5, with D maybe TRBD1 (6 bases). The CDR3 is 14 amino acids. Germline assignment: CDR1 MNHEY and CDR2 SVGAGI. The V and J ends lost 5 bases and 2 bases respectively, with 12 bases between them. The CDR3 bases are TGTGCCAGCAGTCCCCTGAGGGGGCAAGAGACCCAGTACTTC. Protein sequence: CASSPLRGQETQYF.

The V and J genes are TRBV19 and TRBJ2-1, with TRBD1 matching over 8 bases. Germline values: CDR1 LNHDA, CDR2 SQIVND (reference sequence). The CDR3 has 15 amino acids. V lost 9 bases and J lost 4; bases outside the gene matches: 11. The CDR3 DNA sequence: TGTGCCAGCGAGGCGGCAGGGGGCGGTTACAATGAGCAGTTCTTC. It specifies CASEAAGGGYNEQFF.

CDR3 nucleotide sequence: TGTGCCACGGGGGCCGGCGGGGGGGCCTACGAGCAGTACGTC. Its protein is CATGAGGGAYEQYV. This chain connects TRBV6-5 to TRBJ2-7; 9 nucleotides line up with TRBD2. Germline V gives CDR1 MNHEY, CDR2 SVGAGI. The J segment lost 2 bases and the V segment lost 10 bases, leaving 9 bases of the junction unmatched. The CDR3 contains 14 residues.

The chain links TRBV7-9 to TRBJ1-1; no clear D gene. From germline, CDR1 is SEHNR and CDR2 FQNEAQ (reference sequence). This CDR3 contains 15 residues. Deletions cut 0 bases from V and 2 bases from J, with 10 bases between. CDR3 coding DNA: TGTGCCAGCAGCTTAGCGGGCAGCCAAAACACTGAAGCTTTCTTT. Amino acid sequence: CASSLAGSQNTEAFF.